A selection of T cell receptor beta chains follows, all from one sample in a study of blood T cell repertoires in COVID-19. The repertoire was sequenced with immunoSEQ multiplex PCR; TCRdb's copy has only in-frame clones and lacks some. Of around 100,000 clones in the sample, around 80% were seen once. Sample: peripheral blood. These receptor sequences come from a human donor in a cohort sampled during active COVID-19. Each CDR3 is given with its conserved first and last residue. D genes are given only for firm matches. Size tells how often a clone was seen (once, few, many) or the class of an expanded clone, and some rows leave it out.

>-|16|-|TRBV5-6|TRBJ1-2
TGTGCCAGCAGCTATGGGGTGGCAGGGGCCAACTATGGCTACACCTTC
CASSYGVAGANYGYTF
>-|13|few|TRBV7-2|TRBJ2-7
TGTGCCAGCAGCTTAGGAGTATCCTACGAGCAGTACTTC
CASSLGVSYEQYF
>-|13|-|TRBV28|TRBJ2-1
TGTGCCAGCAGTTCGGACAAGATAAGGGGGCAGTTCTTC
CASSSDKIRGQFF
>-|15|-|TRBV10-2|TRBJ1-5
TGCGCCAGCAGTTCCGTTTCAGTTAGCAATCAGCCCCAGCATTTT
CASSSVSVSNQPQHF
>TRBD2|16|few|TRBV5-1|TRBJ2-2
TGCGCCAGCAGCTTGGAGCTAGCGGGAGTGTCCGGGGAGCTGTTTTTT
CASSLELAGVSGELFF
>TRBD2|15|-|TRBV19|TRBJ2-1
TGTGCCAGTAGTGGCCGGACTAGCGGCTACAATGAGCAGTTCTTC
CASSGRTSGYNEQFF
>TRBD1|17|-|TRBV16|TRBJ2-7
TGTGCCAGCAGCCAGCTACCCTCCGGGACAGTCTCCTACGAGCAGTACTTC
CASSQLPSGTVSYEQYF
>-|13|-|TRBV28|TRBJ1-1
TGTGCCAACCGCGCTATGGGCGAGGGCCGGGCTTTCTTT
CANRAMGEGRAFF
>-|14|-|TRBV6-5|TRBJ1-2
TGTGCCAGCAGCTCCACCGCGACAGGTTATGGCTACACCTTC
CASSSTATGYGYTF
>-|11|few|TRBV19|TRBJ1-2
TGTGCCAGCTCGGACATTTATGGCTACACCTTC
CASSDIYGYTF
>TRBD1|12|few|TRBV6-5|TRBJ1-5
TGTGCCAGCGGGACAGGGCATCAGCCCCAGCATTTT
CASGTGHQPQHF
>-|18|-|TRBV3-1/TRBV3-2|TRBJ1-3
TGTGCCAGCAGCTTCAACGTTCGAGTGACGGGATCTGGAAACACCATATATTTT
CASSFNVRVTGSGNTIYF
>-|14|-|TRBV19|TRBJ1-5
TGTGCCAGTAGTCGCCAGAATAGCAATCAGCCCCAGCATTTT
CASSRQNSNQPQHF
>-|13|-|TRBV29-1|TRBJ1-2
TGCAGCGCCATGACAGACACTAACTATGGCTACACCTTC
CSAMTDTNYGYTF
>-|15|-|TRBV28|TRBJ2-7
TGTGCCAGCAGTTTATTGGCAGGTCCTTACTACGAGCAGTACTTC
CASSLLAGPYYEQYF
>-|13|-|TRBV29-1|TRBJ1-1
TGCAGCACCTGGAAGGGAGGGCTCACTGAAGCTTTCTTT
CSTWKGGLTEAFF
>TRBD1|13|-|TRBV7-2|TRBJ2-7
TGTGCCAGCAGCTCAGCGGGACAGGGAGAGCAGTACTTC
CASSSAGQGEQYF
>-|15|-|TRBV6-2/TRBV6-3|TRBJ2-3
TGTGCCAGCAGTTACCGTAGGACAGGCACAGATACGCAGTATTTT
CASSYRRTGTDTQYF
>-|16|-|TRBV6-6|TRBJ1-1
TGTGCCAGCACCCCGGCGGGGGTGTCGATGAACACTGAAGCTTTCTTT
CASTPAGVSMNTEAFF
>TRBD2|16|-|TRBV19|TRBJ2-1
TGTGCCAGTAGTATAGACCCGGGAGGGGGCTACAATGAGCAGTTCTTC
CASSIDPGGGYNEQFF
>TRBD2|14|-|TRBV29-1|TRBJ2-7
TGCAGCGTAACGGCGGGGACTAGGGGGTACGAGCAGTACTTC
CSVTAGTRGYEQYF
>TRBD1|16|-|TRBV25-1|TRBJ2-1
TGTGCCAGCAGTGACGCCGGGACAGGGGGCTGGAATGAGCAGTTCTTC
CASSDAGTGGWNEQFF
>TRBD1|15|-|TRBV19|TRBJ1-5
TGTGCCAGTAGTATCTACGGACAGGGGAATCAGCCCCAGCATTTT
CASSIYGQGNQPQHF
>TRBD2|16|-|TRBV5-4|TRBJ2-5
TGTGCCAGCAGCCCCGCGATTAGCGGGGGGCAAGAGACCCAGTACTTC
CASSPAISGGQETQYF
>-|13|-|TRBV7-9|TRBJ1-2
TGTGCCAGCAGCCTTTCGGGGTCTGATGGCTACACCTTC
CASSLSGSDGYTF
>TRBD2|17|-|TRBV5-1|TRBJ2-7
TGCGCCAGCAGCTTGGCCGTCCAGCGGGGGGACCCCTACGAGCAGTACTTC
CASSLAVQRGDPYEQYF
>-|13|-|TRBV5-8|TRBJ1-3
TGTGCCAGCAGCTTGGCAGTTGGAAACACCATATATTTT
CASSLAVGNTIYF
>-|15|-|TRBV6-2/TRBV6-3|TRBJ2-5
TGTGCCAGCAGTCCGCCCGGACAATTCCGGGAGACCCAGTACTTC
CASSPPGQFRETQYF
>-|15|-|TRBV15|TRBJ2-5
TGTGCCACCAGCAGGGCTCCGACCGCGGGGGAGACCCAGTACTTC
CATSRAPTAGETQYF
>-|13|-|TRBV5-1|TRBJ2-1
TGCGCCAGCAGCCTGGACTGGTACAATGAGCAGTTCTTC
CASSLDWYNEQFF
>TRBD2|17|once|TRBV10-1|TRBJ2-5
TGCGCCAGCAGTGATCCGGCCGGGACTAGCGGGAGTCAGACCCAGTACTTC
CASSDPAGTSGSQTQYF
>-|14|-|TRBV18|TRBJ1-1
TGTGCCAGCTCACGACCGACAGAGAACACTGAAGCTTTCTTT
CASSRPTENTEAFF
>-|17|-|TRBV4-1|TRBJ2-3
TGCGCCAGCAGCCTAATGGCGGGGTCGGGAGGCACAGATACGCAGTATTTT
CASSLMAGSGGTDTQYF
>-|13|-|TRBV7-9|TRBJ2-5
TGTGCCAGCAGCTTAGTCTTGGGACAGACCCAGTACTTC
CASSLVLGQTQYF
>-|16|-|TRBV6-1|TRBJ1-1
TGTGCCAGCAGTGAGCCCGAGGGAGGGCCGAACACTGAAGCTTTCTTT
CASSEPEGGPNTEAFF
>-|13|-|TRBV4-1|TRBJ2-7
TGCGCCAGCAGCCCTTACAGCCCCGACGAGCAGTACTTC
CASSPYSPDEQYF
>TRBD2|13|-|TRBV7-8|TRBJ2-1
TGTGCCAGCAGCAGGACTAGCGGGAATGAGCAGTTCTTC
CASSRTSGNEQFF
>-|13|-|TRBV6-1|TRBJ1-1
TGTGCCAGCAGTGAAGCAGGGGCCGCTGAAGCTTTCTTT
CASSEAGAAEAFF
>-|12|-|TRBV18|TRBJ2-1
TGTGCCAGCTCACCAGATATAGATGAGCAGTTCTTC
CASSPDIDEQFF
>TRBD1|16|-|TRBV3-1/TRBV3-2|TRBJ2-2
TGTGCCAGCAGCCAATGGTACAGGGGCAACACCGGGGAGCTGTTTTTT
CASSQWYRGNTGELFF
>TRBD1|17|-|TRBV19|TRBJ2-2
TGTGCCAGTAGTGCCCCCTACAGGGGATCGAGGACCGGGGAGCTGTTTTTT
CASSAPYRGSRTGELFF
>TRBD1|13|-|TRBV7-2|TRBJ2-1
TGTGCCAGCAGCTTAGGCCAGGGGGAAGTGCAGTTCTTC
CASSLGQGEVQFF
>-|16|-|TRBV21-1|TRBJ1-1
TGTGCCAGCAGCTTCCGGGACAGGGGGCTGAACACTGAAGCTTTCTTT
CASSFRDRGLNTEAFF
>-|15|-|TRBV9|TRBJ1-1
TGTGCCAGCAGCGTAGGGAGTCAGATGAACACTGAAGCTTTCTTT
CASSVGSQMNTEAFF
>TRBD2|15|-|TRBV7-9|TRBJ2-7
TGTGCCAGCAGCTTAGACGGACTAGCGGGAGAGGAGCAGTACTTC
CASSLDGLAGEEQYF
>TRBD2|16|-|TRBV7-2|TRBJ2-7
TGTGCCAGCAAAGTGAATCCGACTAGCGGAGTCTACGAGCAGTACTTC
CASKVNPTSGVYEQYF
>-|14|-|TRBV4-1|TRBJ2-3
TGCGCCAGCAGCCCCCCTAGCGTCCCAGATACGCAGTATTTT
CASSPPSVPDTQYF
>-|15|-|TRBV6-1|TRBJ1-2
TGTGCCAGCAGGGAAGGTACAGGTGGAGTCTATGGCTACACCTTC
CASREGTGGVYGYTF
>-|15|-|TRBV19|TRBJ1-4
TGTGCCAGTAGGAGCAGGGGTACAACTAATGAAAAACTGTTTTTT
CASRSRGTTNEKLFF
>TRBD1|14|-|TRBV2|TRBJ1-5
TGTGCCAGCAGTCCGGGACAGGTTGATTACGCCCAGCATTTT
CASSPGQVDYAQHF
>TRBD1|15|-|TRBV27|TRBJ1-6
TGTGCCAGCAGTCGGGGGACAGCCTTTAATTCACCCCTCCACTTT
CASSRGTAFNSPLHF
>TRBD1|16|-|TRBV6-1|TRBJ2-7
TGTGCCAGCAGTGAAGAGGGACAGTTAATGTACTACGAGCAGTACTTC
CASSEEGQLMYYEQYF
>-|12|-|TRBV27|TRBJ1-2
TGTGCCAGCAGATCCGGGGGCTATGGCTACACCTTC
CASRSGGYGYTF
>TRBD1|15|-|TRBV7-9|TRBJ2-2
TGTGCCAGCAGCTGGGGACAGTCGAACACCGGGGAGCTGTTTTTT
CASSWGQSNTGELFF